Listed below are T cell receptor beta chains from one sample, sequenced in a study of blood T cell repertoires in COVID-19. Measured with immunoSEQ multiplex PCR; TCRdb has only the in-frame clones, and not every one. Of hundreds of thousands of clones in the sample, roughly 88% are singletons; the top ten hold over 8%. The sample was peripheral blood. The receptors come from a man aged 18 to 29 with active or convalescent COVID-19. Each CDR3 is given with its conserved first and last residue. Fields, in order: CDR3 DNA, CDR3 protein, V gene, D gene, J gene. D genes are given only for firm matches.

CDR3 DNA: TGTGCCAGAAGCCCCCCCCCGGGCGGGGGGGAAGAGACCCAGTACTTC
CDR3 protein: CARSPPPGGGEETQYF
V gene: TRBV5-3
D gene: TRBD2
J gene: TRBJ2-5

CDR3 DNA: TGCGCCAGCAGCTTGGAGGGGGCAGTCACCGGGGAGCTGTTTTTT
CDR3 protein: CASSLEGAVTGELFF
V gene: TRBV5-1
D gene: TRBD1
J gene: TRBJ2-2

CDR3 DNA: TGTGCCAGCAGCCTAACGGACACGATTCCCTACGAGCAGTACTTC
CDR3 protein: CASSLTDTIPYEQYF
V gene: TRBV7-6
D gene: -
J gene: TRBJ2-7

CDR3 DNA: TGTGCCATCAGTGAGTCTCAGGGCTCCAACTATGGCTACACCTTC
CDR3 protein: CAISESQGSNYGYTF
V gene: TRBV10-3
D gene: -
J gene: TRBJ1-2

CDR3 DNA: TGTGCCAGTAGTATAGGGCGGGGGCCGGGGGATACGCAGTATTTT
CDR3 protein: CASSIGRGPGDTQYF
V gene: TRBV19
D gene: -
J gene: TRBJ2-3

CDR3 DNA: TGTGCCAGCAGCCAACTTAGCGGGGGGGGAACAGATACGCAGTATTTT
CDR3 protein: CASSQLSGGGTDTQYF
V gene: TRBV7-9
D gene: TRBD2
J gene: TRBJ2-3

CDR3 DNA: TGTGCCAGCAGCTTGGGGGCGGACAATAGCAACTATGGCTACACCTTC
CDR3 protein: CASSLGADNSNYGYTF
V gene: TRBV5-6
D gene: -
J gene: TRBJ1-2

CDR3 DNA: TGCGCCAGCATCCCACTCGGAGGTCCCTACAATGAGCAGTTCTTC
CDR3 protein: CASIPLGGPYNEQFF
V gene: TRBV5-1
D gene: -
J gene: TRBJ2-1

CDR3 DNA: TGCAGCGTCCTTGGGGGGGCAGATACCGGGGAGCTGTTTTTT
CDR3 protein: CSVLGGADTGELFF
V gene: TRBV29-1
D gene: -
J gene: TRBJ2-2

CDR3 DNA: TGTGCCAGCAGTTACGGACAGGGGGTATTTTCACCCCTCCACTTT
CDR3 protein: CASSYGQGVFSPLHF
V gene: TRBV6-5
D gene: TRBD1
J gene: TRBJ1-6

CDR3 DNA: TGTGCCAGTAGTATGAGCGGGGGGGGCTTCTACGAGCAGTACTTC
CDR3 protein: CASSMSGGGFYEQYF
V gene: TRBV19
D gene: TRBD2
J gene: TRBJ2-7

CDR3 DNA: TGTGCCAGCAGCTTGTACCGGGCCGGGGGGAATCAGCCCCAGCATTTT
CDR3 protein: CASSLYRAGGNQPQHF
V gene: TRBV5-6
D gene: -
J gene: TRBJ1-5

CDR3 DNA: TGTGCCACCAGCAGTACGGGGGGCGCTTCGGACGAGCAGTACTTC
CDR3 protein: CATSSTGGASDEQYF
V gene: TRBV15
D gene: -
J gene: TRBJ2-7

CDR3 DNA: TGTGCCAGCAGTGGGTTGACAGCGAATAGTGGCTACACCTTC
CDR3 protein: CASSGLTANSGYTF
V gene: TRBV25-1
D gene: -
J gene: TRBJ1-2

CDR3 DNA: TGCGCCAGCAGCCAAGCAGTCTTCCCCGACATTCAGTACTTC
CDR3 protein: CASSQAVFPDIQYF
V gene: TRBV4-1
D gene: -
J gene: TRBJ2-4

CDR3 DNA: TGTGCCAGCAGCTTACGGGGGGACGCCTCTGGGGCCAACGTCCTGACTTTC
CDR3 protein: CASSLRGDASGANVLTF
V gene: TRBV13
D gene: TRBD2
J gene: TRBJ2-6

CDR3 DNA: TGTGCCAGCTCCCCGAATTTTTCCGGGGATGAAAAACTGTTTTTT
CDR3 protein: CASSPNFSGDEKLFF
V gene: TRBV18
D gene: -
J gene: TRBJ1-4

CDR3 DNA: TGTGCCAGCAGCTTTGGCCAGGGTGGTGGCTACACCTTC
CDR3 protein: CASSFGQGGGYTF
V gene: TRBV7-9
D gene: -
J gene: TRBJ1-2

CDR3 DNA: TGTGCCAGCAGTGATGACTCCCGAAGTTCACCCCTCCACTTT
CDR3 protein: CASSDDSRSSPLHF
V gene: TRBV2
D gene: -
J gene: TRBJ1-6

CDR3 DNA: TGTGCCAGCAGCCAAGGTGCGGCTAGCACAGATACGCAGTATTTT
CDR3 protein: CASSQGAASTDTQYF
V gene: TRBV7-3
D gene: -
J gene: TRBJ2-3

CDR3 DNA: TGTGCCATCAGTGAGTCTTCCAGAAGCTCCTACAATGAGCAGTTCTTC
CDR3 protein: CAISESSRSSYNEQFF
V gene: TRBV10-3
D gene: -
J gene: TRBJ2-1

CDR3 DNA: TGTGCCAGCAGTGAACAGAGGAATTCACCCCTCCACTTT
CDR3 protein: CASSEQRNSPLHF
V gene: TRBV2
D gene: -
J gene: TRBJ1-6

CDR3 DNA: TGTGCCAGCAGCCACCTTACAGGGGGCACCGGGGAGCTGTTTTTT
CDR3 protein: CASSHLTGGTGELFF
V gene: TRBV3-1/TRBV3-2
D gene: TRBD1
J gene: TRBJ2-2

CDR3 DNA: TGTGCAAGTCGCTTCCCCCCCGGGACTAGCGGGGGGGCTATAGATACGCAGTATTTT
CDR3 protein: CASRFPPGTSGGAIDTQYF
V gene: TRBV12-2
D gene: -
J gene: TRBJ2-3

CDR3 DNA: TGTGCCAGCAGCGCAGAACTAGGCGCTTGGGACAGCTATAATTCACCCCTCCACTTT
CDR3 protein: CASSAELGAWDSYNSPLHF
V gene: TRBV9
D gene: TRBD1
J gene: TRBJ1-6